This is a list of T cell receptor beta chains from one sample in a study of CXCR3-negative and CXCR3-positive naive CD8 T cells. TCRdb reanalyzed the 5' RACE reads, giving one entry per CDR3 protein sequence and no DNA. The sample table includes about 150,000 distinct CDR3 sequences. The specimen was naive CXCR3+ CD8+ T cells from blood. The receptors come from a human donor in good health. Some clones in this sample may be carry-over from other donors' samples. The CDR3 runs from the conserved cysteine through the conserved F or W. The order of the fields is CDR3 length, J gene, V gene, clone size, CDR3 protein. Clone size is not always given. Where it is, it says once, few, many or a class for expanded clones.

CDR3 length: 17
J gene: TRBJ1-1
V gene: TRBV7-6
clone size: .
CDR3 protein: CASSPRGRRSMNTEAFF

CDR3 length: 13
J gene: TRBJ2-7
V gene: TRBV7-6
clone size: .
CDR3 protein: CASSDQVGYEQYF

CDR3 length: 13
J gene: TRBJ2-1
V gene: TRBV2
clone size: .
CDR3 protein: CASSAELYNEQFF

CDR3 length: 18
J gene: TRBJ2-3
V gene: TRBV4-1
clone size: .
CDR3 protein: CASSQEDVAGGFTDTQYF

CDR3 length: 14
J gene: TRBJ1-4
V gene: TRBV29-1
clone size: .
CDR3 protein: CSGTFPGQPEKLFF

CDR3 length: 15
J gene: TRBJ2-1
V gene: TRBV7-3
clone size: .
CDR3 protein: CASSFGTGNLNEQFF

CDR3 length: 16
J gene: TRBJ2-3
V gene: TRBV7-9
clone size: .
CDR3 protein: CASSLTQGPRMDTQYF

CDR3 length: 18
J gene: TRBJ2-5
V gene: TRBV20-1
clone size: .
CDR3 protein: CSARVVEPAGEYQETQYF

CDR3 length: 15
J gene: TRBJ1-6
V gene: TRBV27
clone size: .
CDR3 protein: CASRPTGTGASPLHF

CDR3 length: 14
J gene: TRBJ2-1
V gene: TRBV7-9
clone size: .
CDR3 protein: CASSSLEGGREQFF

CDR3 length: 16
J gene: TRBJ1-5
V gene: TRBV28
clone size: .
CDR3 protein: CASSNWGADSNQPQHF

CDR3 length: 15
J gene: TRBJ2-7
V gene: TRBV7-9
clone size: .
CDR3 protein: CASSLYGTGGHEQYF

CDR3 length: 13
J gene: TRBJ2-1
V gene: TRBV6-5
clone size: .
CDR3 protein: CASGPAEYNEQFF

CDR3 length: 15
J gene: TRBJ2-3
V gene: TRBV6-6
clone size: .
CDR3 protein: CASSQAGGLTDTQYF

CDR3 length: 14
J gene: TRBJ2-4
V gene: TRBV28
clone size: .
CDR3 protein: CASSLLAGRDIQYF

CDR3 length: 15
J gene: TRBJ2-1
V gene: TRBV20-1
clone size: .
CDR3 protein: CSADYLESSYSEQFF

CDR3 length: 17
J gene: TRBJ2-3
V gene: TRBV2
clone size: .
CDR3 protein: CASSERGVRVSTDTQYF

CDR3 length: 13
J gene: TRBJ1-4
V gene: TRBV27
clone size: .
CDR3 protein: CASSFLGNEKLFF

CDR3 length: 16
J gene: TRBJ2-1
V gene: TRBV2
clone size: .
CDR3 protein: CASLPPPGGTAEEQFF

CDR3 length: 15
J gene: TRBJ1-1
V gene: TRBV27
clone size: .
CDR3 protein: CASSRDRTLGTEAFF

CDR3 length: 12
J gene: TRBJ1-1
V gene: TRBV18
clone size: medium-sized
CDR3 protein: CASSPSEAEAFF

CDR3 length: 16
J gene: TRBJ1-3
V gene: TRBV3-1
clone size: .
CDR3 protein: CASSQDATGSGNTIYF

CDR3 length: 14
J gene: TRBJ2-7
V gene: TRBV9
clone size: .
CDR3 protein: CASSVSGTVSEQYF

CDR3 length: 15
J gene: TRBJ2-7
V gene: TRBV28
clone size: .
CDR3 protein: CASSLATGYGYEQYF

CDR3 length: 12
J gene: TRBJ2-1
V gene: TRBV7-9
clone size: .
CDR3 protein: CASSTLSNEQFF

CDR3 length: 15
J gene: TRBJ2-7
V gene: TRBV27
clone size: .
CDR3 protein: CASSFVAGGPREQYF

CDR3 length: 15
J gene: TRBJ2-1
V gene: TRBV7-3
clone size: .
CDR3 protein: CASSSYLGGYNEQFF

CDR3 length: 15
J gene: TRBJ2-1
V gene: TRBV7-9
clone size: .
CDR3 protein: CASRAKLAPGNEQFF

CDR3 length: 15
J gene: TRBJ1-5
V gene: TRBV20-1
clone size: .
CDR3 protein: CSAREGPRVNQPQHF

CDR3 length: 16
J gene: TRBJ2-1
V gene: TRBV3-1
clone size: .
CDR3 protein: CASSRTGVRPSNEQFF

CDR3 length: 12
J gene: TRBJ2-5
V gene: TRBV27
clone size: .
CDR3 protein: CASSLGRGTQYF

CDR3 length: 16
J gene: TRBJ2-7
V gene: TRBV15
clone size: .
CDR3 protein: CATSRDWTGGPYEQYF

CDR3 length: 17
J gene: TRBJ2-3
V gene: TRBV3-1
clone size: .
CDR3 protein: CASSHWTSGGAGDTQYF

CDR3 length: 13
J gene: TRBJ1-2
V gene: TRBV19
clone size: .
CDR3 protein: CASSMMESYGYTF

CDR3 length: 15
J gene: TRBJ2-7
V gene: TRBV20-1
clone size: .
CDR3 protein: CSAPPDRGLFYEQYF

CDR3 length: 14
J gene: TRBJ1-2
V gene: TRBV4-3
clone size: .
CDR3 protein: CASSQEDKLYGYTF

CDR3 length: 14
J gene: TRBJ1-4
V gene: TRBV29-1
clone size: .
CDR3 protein: CSAPGGAANEKLFF

CDR3 length: 13
J gene: TRBJ2-7
V gene: TRBV18
clone size: .
CDR3 protein: CASSGDRSYEQYF

CDR3 length: 12
J gene: TRBJ2-7
V gene: TRBV20-1
clone size: .
CDR3 protein: CSAKDTTYEQYF

CDR3 length: 14
J gene: TRBJ1-3
V gene: TRBV25-1
clone size: .
CDR3 protein: CASSDQRTGNTIYF

CDR3 length: 14
J gene: TRBJ2-7
V gene: TRBV13
clone size: .
CDR3 protein: CASSFGQDSYEQYF

CDR3 length: 15
J gene: TRBJ2-5
V gene: TRBV28
clone size: .
CDR3 protein: CASSLSDRARETQYF

CDR3 length: 15
J gene: TRBJ2-2
V gene: TRBV4-1
clone size: .
CDR3 protein: CASSQQLANTGELFF

CDR3 length: 15
J gene: TRBJ1-1
V gene: TRBV20-1
clone size: .
CDR3 protein: CSARGDRVIEPEAFF

CDR3 length: 15
J gene: TRBJ2-1
V gene: TRBV28
clone size: .
CDR3 protein: CASSLTSGAYNEQFF

CDR3 length: 17
J gene: TRBJ2-3
V gene: TRBV9
clone size: .
CDR3 protein: CASSGGQLTASTDTQYF

CDR3 length: 15
J gene: TRBJ2-5
V gene: TRBV7-2
clone size: .
CDR3 protein: CASTPVLAGQETQYF

CDR3 length: 18
J gene: TRBJ1-5
V gene: TRBV7-8
clone size: .
CDR3 protein: CASSILEGLPRGNQPQHF

CDR3 length: 20
J gene: TRBJ1-2
V gene: TRBV12-3/TRBV12-4
clone size: .
CDR3 protein: CASSLNIAERSAFSYYGYTF

CDR3 length: 15
J gene: TRBJ2-1
V gene: TRBV12-3/TRBV12-4
clone size: .
CDR3 protein: CASSLGRGPGNEQFF

CDR3 length: 14
J gene: TRBJ2-7
V gene: TRBV7-9
clone size: .
CDR3 protein: CASSLVNRLDEQYF

CDR3 length: 17
J gene: TRBJ2-3
V gene: TRBV9
clone size: .
CDR3 protein: CASINGLAEQVADTQYF

CDR3 length: 12
J gene: TRBJ2-7
V gene: TRBV15
clone size: .
CDR3 protein: CATSSGTYEQYF

CDR3 length: 14
J gene: TRBJ2-5
V gene: TRBV7-9
clone size: .
CDR3 protein: CASSQLQGQETQYF

CDR3 length: 15
J gene: TRBJ2-1
V gene: TRBV29-1
clone size: .
CDR3 protein: CSVELQAGSYNEQFF

CDR3 length: 17
J gene: TRBJ2-1
V gene: TRBV13
clone size: .
CDR3 protein: CASSFHSGERKGNEQFF

CDR3 length: 12
J gene: TRBJ1-1
V gene: TRBV29-1
clone size: .
CDR3 protein: CSAGGVGGEAFF